Listed below are T cell receptor beta chains from one sample, sequenced in a study of prognosis after radiotherapy for stage I lung cancer. TCRdb re-analysed the multiplex PCR reads in MiXCR, keeping a single row per CDR3 protein. Counted here are 30,000 or so distinct CDR3 sequences, 35% to 45% occurring once; the ten biggest clones make up just over 15%. The source was PBMCs, collected before or after stereotactic body radiation therapy (not recorded which). These receptors originate from a donor of 50 years or more with non-small cell lung cancer. Each CDR3 is given with its conserved first and last residue. The D gene is left open where the match is weak. Part of the rows lack a size; the others show once, few, many or a class for expanded clones.

TRBJ2-2	many	TRBV6-1	NA	TGTGCCAGCAGTGGGGACACCACAACCGGGGAGCTGTTTTTT	CASSGDTTTGELFF
TRBJ2-6	many	TRBV6-1	NA	TGTGCCAGCAGTGAAGGGAACTCTGGGGCCAACGTCCTGACTTTC	CASSEGNSGANVLTF
TRBJ1-5	many	TRBV19	NA	TGTGCCAGTAGTATAGATCTGGGGGGAAATCAGCCCCAGCATTTT	CASSIDLGGNQPQHF
TRBJ2-7	NA	TRBV20-1	NA	TGCAGTGCTGCCACTTACGAGCAGTACTTC	CSAATYEQYF
TRBJ2-5	many	TRBV4-1	TRBD1	TGCGCCAGCAGCCGGGACAGGGAGTGGACCCAGTACTTC	CASSRDREWTQYF
TRBJ2-5	NA	TRBV28	NA	TGTGCCAGCAGTCCCTCTGAATCTGGGGGAGAGACCCAGTACTTC	CASSPSESGGETQYF
TRBJ1-3	many	TRBV4-1	NA	TGCGCCAGCAGCCAGCCTTTGCAGGGCTCTGGAAACACCATATATTTT	CASSQPLQGSGNTIYF
TRBJ1-6	NA	TRBV6-1	TRBD1	TGTGCCAGCAGTGCCCCCCAGGGGGGTCTAGGGTCACCCCTCCACTTT	CASSAPQGGLGSPLHF
TRBJ2-7	NA	TRBV7-2	TRBD1	TGTGCCAGCAGCGAGGTGGGACAGGATATCTATGAGCAGTACTTC	CASSEVGQDIYEQYF
TRBJ2-7	medium-sized	TRBV28	TRBD1	TGTGCCAGCAGTTTAAGGGGCCCGGGACAGGGTAATTACGAGCAGTACTTC	CASSLRGPGQGNYEQYF
TRBJ1-1	many	TRBV28	TRBD1	TGTGCCAGCAGTTTGGAGGGAACAGGGGGCGGGAACACTGAAGCTTTCTTT	CASSLEGTGGGNTEAFF
TRBJ1-2	medium-sized	TRBV6-5	TRBD1	TGTGCCAGCGCACCGGGACAGGGTTTCTATGGCTACACCTTC	CASAPGQGFYGYTF
TRBJ2-1	NA	TRBV20-1	NA	TGCAGTGCTAGACTAGCGTCCAATGAGCAGTTCTTC	CSARLASNEQFF
TRBJ2-2	NA	TRBV27	NA	TGTGCCAGCAGTTTAGGCAGGGGTTACACCGTGGAGCTGTTTTTT	CASSLGRGYTVELFF
TRBJ2-6	medium-sized	TRBV27	TRBD2	TGTGCCAGCACTCCGGGAGGCCAGGGAGGACCTGGGGCCAACGTCCTGACTTTC	CASTPGGQGGPGANVLTF
TRBJ1-2	NA	TRBV6-2/TRBV6-3	NA	TGTGCCAGCAGCCCGGGCGTCAGCTATGGCTACACCTTC	CASSPGVSYGYTF
TRBJ2-4	many	TRBV28	NA	TGTGCCAGCAGCAGTACAGGAGCCAAAAACATTCAGTACTTC	CASSSTGAKNIQYF
TRBJ2-3	NA	TRBV19	NA	TGTGCCAGTAGTCCTCGGGACACGAGCACAGATACGCAGTATTTT	CASSPRDTSTDTQYF
TRBJ2-7	many	TRBV9	NA	TGTGCCAGCAGCGTAGCTCCCGAGTACGAGCAGTACTTC	CASSVAPEYEQYF
TRBJ1-6	medium-sized	TRBV6-1	NA	TGTGCCAGCAGGGACAACGGCGTCGGGGAAAATTCACCCCTCCACTTT	CASRDNGVGENSPLHF
TRBJ1-5	many	TRBV28	NA	TGTGCCAGCAGAGCCGGACATATTAGCAATCAGCCCCAGCATTTT	CASRAGHISNQPQHF
TRBJ2-7	NA	TRBV6-1	NA	TGTGCCAGCAGTGAAAGGGTCACAAGCGGTAGCTCCTACGAGCAGTACTTC	CASSERVTSGSSYEQYF
TRBJ2-2	NA	TRBV5-4	TRBD2	TGTGCCAGCAGCTTCGGGACTAGCGGGAGAAACACCGGGGAGCTGTTTTTT	CASSFGTSGRNTGELFF
TRBJ1-2	many	TRBV25-1	NA	TGTGCCAGCAGTGAATTCCTAGGGTATAGGGGCTACACCTTC	CASSEFLGYRGYTF
TRBJ2-1	many	TRBV18	TRBD2	TGTGCCAGCTCACCCGAGGGACTAGCGGAGTTCTACAATGAGCAGTTCTTC	CASSPEGLAEFYNEQFF
TRBJ1-3	medium-sized	TRBV20-1	NA	TGCAGTGCTAGAGGTCCTTGGAGGGTTGGAAACACCATATATTTT	CSARGPWRVGNTIYF
TRBJ2-1	NA	TRBV6-2/TRBV6-3	NA	TGTGCCAGCCAACGACTTTGGGGCAATGAGCAGTTCTTC	CASQRLWGNEQFF
TRBJ1-5	many	TRBV19	NA	TGTGCCAGTAGTATAGCTAAGGGGGACGCCCTAGGGCCCCAGCATTTT	CASSIAKGDALGPQHF
TRBJ2-7	many	TRBV29-1	TRBD1	TGCAGCGTTCAATCGCATTGGGACAGTCAATACGAGCAGTACTTC	CSVQSHWDSQYEQYF
TRBJ1-5	many	TRBV19	NA	TGTGCCAGTAGTATAGGGGCGGAATCCGATCAGCCCCAGCATTTT	CASSIGAESDQPQHF
TRBJ2-1	NA	TRBV6-9	TRBD2	TGTGCCAGCAGTTTCCAAGCCCTGAGGCGGGAGGGCTCCAATGAGCAGTTCTTC	CASSFQALRREGSNEQFF
TRBJ1-5	many	TRBV28	NA	TGTGCCAGCAGTTTACTGTTGCAGACTAATCAGCCCCAGCATTTT	CASSLLLQTNQPQHF
TRBJ2-1	NA	TRBV7-2	TRBD2	TGTGCCAAGTATCGGCAGGGACTAGCGGGGGAGGCCTCCTACAATGAGCAGTTCTTC	CAKYRQGLAGEASYNEQFF
TRBJ1-2	NA	TRBV14	NA	TGTGCCAGCAGCCAAGGATTAGGCGGACGAATTGACTATGGCTACACCTTC	CASSQGLGGRIDYGYTF
TRBJ2-7	many	TRBV5-1	NA	TGCGCCAGCAGCCTGGGACGCGGACCCGAGGAGCAGTACTTC	CASSLGRGPEEQYF
TRBJ2-5	many	TRBV5-1	NA	TGCGCCAGCAGCTTGGCCGGAGATAGCGGCCAAGAGACCCAGTACTTC	CASSLAGDSGQETQYF
TRBJ1-6	medium-sized	TRBV6-1	NA	TGTGCCAGCACCGGGACGGATAATTCACCCCTCCACTTT	CASTGTDNSPLHF
TRBJ1-1	many	TRBV5-1	TRBD1	TGCGCCAGCAGCTTGACTGGACAGGGTGGGGTGAACACTGAAGCTTTCTTT	CASSLTGQGGVNTEAFF
TRBJ1-5	many	TRBV28	NA	TGTGCCAGCAGTTTCAGACAGCGCAATCAGCCCCAGCATTTT	CASSFRQRNQPQHF
TRBJ1-2	many	TRBV6-5	NA	TGTGCCAGCAGTTACTCTGGTAACCTAATGGACTATGGCTACACCTTC	CASSYSGNLMDYGYTF
TRBJ1-2	NA	TRBV28	TRBD1	TGTGCCAGCAGTTTCCCTAAGACAGGGGACCGTGGCTACACCTTC	CASSFPKTGDRGYTF
TRBJ1-2	NA	TRBV11-3	NA	TGTGCCAGCAGCTTAGAAATTGGGGATCCTAAAGGCTACACCTTC	CASSLEIGDPKGYTF
TRBJ1-2	many	TRBV30	NA	TGTGCCTGGAGTCCCGGCGGGGCCCGGGGTTATGGCTACACCTTC	CAWSPGGARGYGYTF
TRBJ1-5	many	TRBV20-1	TRBD1	TGCAGTGCTAGAACAGGGGGCAATCAGCCCCAGCATTTT	CSARTGGNQPQHF
TRBJ2-6	NA	TRBV11-2	NA	TGTGCCAGCAGCACCCTCCTAGAGCTCTCTGGGGCCAACGTCCTGACTTTC	CASSTLLELSGANVLTF
TRBJ2-6	NA	TRBV27	NA	TGTGCCAGCAGTTCCCTATGGTCCTTCGGGGGTCCCAGTTCTTGGGCCAACGTCCTGACTTTC	CASSSLWSFGGPSSWANVLTF
TRBJ2-1	many	TRBV20-1	NA	TGCAGTGCTAGGTCTGGCAGCTTAAGGAATGAGCAGTTCTTC	CSARSGSLRNEQFF
TRBJ2-7	many	TRBV11-2	NA	TGTGCCAGCAGCGTCGCAGGGGACCTATCCTACGAGCAGTACTTC	CASSVAGDLSYEQYF
TRBJ2-7	NA	TRBV11-2	NA	TGTGCCAGCAGCCCAAACCCGGGTTGGTACGAGCAGTACTTC	CASSPNPGWYEQYF
TRBJ2-7	medium-sized	TRBV27	NA	TGTGCCAGCAGTTTCATGGCAGGCATTTCCTACGAGCAGTACTTC	CASSFMAGISYEQYF
TRBJ2-6	once	TRBV6-1	NA	TGTGCCAGCAGCGTGTCTTTGGGTGAAGTGGCCAACGTCCTGACTTTC	CASSVSLGEVANVLTF
TRBJ1-6	medium-sized	TRBV6-1	NA	TGTGCCAGCAGGTTCCGCGTAGGATCCCGATATAATTCACCCCTCCACTTT	CASRFRVGSRYNSPLHF
TRBJ2-1	many	TRBV28	TRBD1	TGTGCCAGCAGAAACCGACAGGGGTACGGTGAGCAGTTCTTC	CASRNRQGYGEQFF
TRBJ2-2	NA	TRBV11-2	NA	TGTGCCAGCAGCTTTCAGCGGTGGGGGCTAACCGGGGATCTGTTTTTT	CASSFQRWGLTGDLFF
TRBJ1-6	medium-sized	TRBV27	TRBD1	TGTGCCAGCAGTCCCGGGACAGGGGTTTCACCCCTCCACTTT	CASSPGTGVSPLHF